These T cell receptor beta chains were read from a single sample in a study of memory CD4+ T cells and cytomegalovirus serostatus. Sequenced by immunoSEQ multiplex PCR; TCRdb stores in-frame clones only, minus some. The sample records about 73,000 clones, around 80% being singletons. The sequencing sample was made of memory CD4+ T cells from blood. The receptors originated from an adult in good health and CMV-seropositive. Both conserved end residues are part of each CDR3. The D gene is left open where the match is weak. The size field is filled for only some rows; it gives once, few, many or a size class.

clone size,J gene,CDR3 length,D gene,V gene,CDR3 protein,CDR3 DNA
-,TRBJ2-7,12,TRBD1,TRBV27,CASSGQGYEQYF,TGTGCCAGCAGTGGACAGGGCTACGAGCAGTACTTC
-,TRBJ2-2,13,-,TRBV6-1,CASSGARPGELFF,TGTGCCAGCAGCGGGGCACGGCCCGGGGAGCTGTTTTTT
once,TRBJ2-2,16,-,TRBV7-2,CASSLGTVANTGELFF,TGTGCCAGCAGCTTAGGAACGGTCGCGAACACCGGGGAGCTGTTTTTT
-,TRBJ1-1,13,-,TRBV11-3,CASSLQRNTEAFF,TGTGCCAGCAGCTTACAGAGGAACACTGAAGCTTTCTTT
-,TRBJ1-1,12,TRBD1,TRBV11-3,CASRQGSPEAFF,TGTGCCAGCAGACAGGGGTCTCCTGAAGCTTTCTTT
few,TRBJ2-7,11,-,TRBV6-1,CASSQFYEQYF,TGTGCCAGCAGTCAGTTCTACGAGCAGTACTTC
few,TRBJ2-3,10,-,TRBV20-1,CSAKTREQYF,TGCAGTGCTAAGACTAGGGAGCAGTATTTT
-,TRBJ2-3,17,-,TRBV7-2,CASSFDFGGQSTDTQYF,TGTGCCAGCAGCTTTGATTTCGGTGGACAGAGCACAGATACGCAGTATTTT
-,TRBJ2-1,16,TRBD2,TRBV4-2,CASSQTTSGGIYEQFF,TGTGCCAGCAGCCAAACGACTAGCGGGGGGATCTATGAGCAGTTCTTC
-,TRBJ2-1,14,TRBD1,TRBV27,CASSQDRGSNEQFF,TGTGCCAGCAGTCAGGACAGGGGAAGCAATGAGCAGTTCTTC
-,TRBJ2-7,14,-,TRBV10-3,CAISETRSSYEQYF,TGTGCCATCAGCGAGACAAGGAGCTCCTACGAGCAGTACTTC
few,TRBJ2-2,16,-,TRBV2,CASSRRRAQNTGELFF,TGTGCCAGCAGCCGTCGGAGGGCCCAAAACACCGGGGAGCTGTTTTTT
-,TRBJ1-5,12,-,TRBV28,CASSLSLGPQHF,TGTGCCAGCAGTTTATCCCTGGGGCCCCAGCATTTT
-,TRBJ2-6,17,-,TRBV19,CASTRGTGNSGANVLTF,TGTGCCAGTACGCGGGGGACAGGAAACTCTGGGGCCAACGTCCTGACTTTC
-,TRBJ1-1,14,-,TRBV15,CATSRTESRTEAFF,TGTGCCACCAGCAGAACCGAGTCCAGGACTGAAGCTTTCTTT
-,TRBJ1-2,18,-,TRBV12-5,CASGLIPGPSGANYGYTF,TGTGCTAGTGGTTTGATCCCTGGACCTTCGGGGGCTAACTATGGCTACACCTTC
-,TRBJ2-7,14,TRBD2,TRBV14,CASSPSGGPLEQYF,TGTGCCAGCAGCCCTAGCGGGGGGCCACTCGAGCAGTACTTC
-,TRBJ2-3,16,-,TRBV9,CASSVISGSSTDTQYF,TGTGCCAGCAGCGTCATTAGCGGCTCTAGCACAGATACGCAGTATTTT
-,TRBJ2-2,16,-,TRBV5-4,CASSLGPQDITGELFF,TGTGCCAGCAGCTTGGGGCCTCAGGATATCACCGGGGAGCTGTTTTTT
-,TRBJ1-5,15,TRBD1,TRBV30,CAWSLGTGGTQPQHF,TGTGCCTGGAGCCTAGGGACAGGGGGTACTCAGCCCCAGCATTTT
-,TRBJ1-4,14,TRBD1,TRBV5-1,CASSSTGGYEKLFF,TGCGCCAGCAGCTCGACAGGGGGCTATGAAAAACTGTTTTTT
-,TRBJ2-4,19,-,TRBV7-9,CASSSPHLGASLAKNIQYF,TGTGCCAGCAGCTCACCACACCTGGGGGCATCGCTAGCCAAAAACATTCAGTACTTC
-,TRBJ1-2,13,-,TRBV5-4,CASTVGRGNGYTF,TGTGCCAGCACCGTCGGGAGGGGGAACGGCTACACCTTC
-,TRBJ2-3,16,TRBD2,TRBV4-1,CASSRPSAGGGDTQYF,TGCGCCAGCAGCCGTCCATCAGCGGGGGGCGGGGATACGCAGTATTTT
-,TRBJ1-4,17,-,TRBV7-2,CASSLTRGRGTNEKLFF,TGTGCCAGCAGCTTAACACGGGGGCGCGGAACTAATGAAAAACTGTTTTTT
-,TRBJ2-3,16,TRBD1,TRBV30,CAWRLPPGQGDPTQYF,TGTGCCTGGAGACTCCCTCCGGGACAGGGGGACCCTACGCAGTATTTT
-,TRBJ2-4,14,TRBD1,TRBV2,CASSRGRSQNIQYF,TGTGCCAGCTCCAGGGGGCGATCCCAAAACATTCAGTACTTC
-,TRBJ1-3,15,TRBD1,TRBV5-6,CASSRGQGYGNTIYF,TGTGCCAGCAGCAGGGGACAGGGTTATGGAAACACCATATATTTT
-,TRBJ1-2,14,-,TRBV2,CASSHPRGDYGYTF,TGTGCCAGCAGTCACCCCAGAGGGGACTATGGCTACACCTTC
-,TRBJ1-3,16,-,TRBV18,CASSPQGRRAGNTIYF,TGTGCCAGCTCACCACAAGGCAGACGAGCTGGAAACACCATATATTTT
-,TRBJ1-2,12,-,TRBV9,CASSVGGTNPSW,TGTGCCAGCAGCGTAGGTGGCACCAATCCCTCTTGG
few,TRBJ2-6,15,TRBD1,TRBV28,CATAQGASGANVLTF,TGTGCCACCGCTCAGGGGGCCTCTGGGGCCAACGTCCTGACTTTC
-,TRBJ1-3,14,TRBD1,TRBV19,CASGQGIAGNTIYF,TGTGCCAGCGGACAGGGGATCGCCGGAAACACCATATATTTT
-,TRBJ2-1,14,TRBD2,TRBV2,CASAIAGGDNEQFF,TGTGCCAGCGCTATAGCGGGGGGGGACAATGAGCAGTTCTTC
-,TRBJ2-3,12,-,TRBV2,CARNKGTDTQYF,TGTGCCAGGAATAAGGGGACAGATACGCAGTATTTT
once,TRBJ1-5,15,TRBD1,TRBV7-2,CASSRGQGENQPQHF,TGTGCCAGCAGCCGAGGACAGGGAGAGAATCAGCCCCAGCATTTT
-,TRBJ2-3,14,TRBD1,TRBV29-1,CSVRDRGPTDTQYF,TGCAGCGTGAGGGACAGGGGACCCACAGATACGCAGTATTTT
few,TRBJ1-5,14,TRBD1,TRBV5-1,CASSLAGTDQPQHF,TGCGCCAGCAGCTTGGCCGGGACAGATCAGCCCCAGCATTTT
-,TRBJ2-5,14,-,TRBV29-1,CSAGERGMRETQYF,TGCAGCGCTGGGGAGAGGGGCATGCGGGAGACCCAGTACTTC
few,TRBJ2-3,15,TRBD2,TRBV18,CASSPTGLGPDTQYF,TGTGCCAGCTCACCAACGGGACTAGGGCCAGATACGCAGTATTTT
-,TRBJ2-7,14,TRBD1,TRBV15,CATSRGDRSYEQYF,TGTGCCACCAGCAGAGGGGACAGATCCTACGAGCAGTACTTC
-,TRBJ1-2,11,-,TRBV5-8,CASRFIRGYTF,TGTGCCAGCAGATTCATCCGCGGCTACACCTTC
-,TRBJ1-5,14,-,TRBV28,CASSLETGHMPQHF,TGTGCCAGCAGTCTCGAGACAGGCCATATGCCCCAGCATTTT
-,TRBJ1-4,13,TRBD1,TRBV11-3,CASSFSGGEKLFF,TGTGCCAGCAGCTTTTCAGGGGGTGAAAAACTGTTTTTT
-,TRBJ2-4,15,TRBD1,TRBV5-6,CASSSLQGEKNIQYF,TGTGCCAGCAGCTCCTTACAGGGGGAGAAAAACATTCAGTACTTC
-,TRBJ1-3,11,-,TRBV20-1,CSSLTGNTIYF,TGCAGTTCCCTGACCGGAAACACCATATATTTT
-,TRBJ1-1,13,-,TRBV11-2,CASSLVVNAEAFF,TGTGCCAGCAGCTTAGTAGTGAACGCTGAAGCTTTCTTT
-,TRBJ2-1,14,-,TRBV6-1,CASDVAGFSNEQFF,TGTGCCAGCGATGTGGCGGGGTTTAGCAATGAGCAGTTCTTC
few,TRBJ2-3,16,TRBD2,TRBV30,CACLEGGRESTDTQYF,TGTGCCTGCTTAGAGGGAGGGCGGGAATCCACAGATACGCAGTATTTT
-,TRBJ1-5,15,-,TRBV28,CASRPEVSSNQPQHF,TGTGCCAGCAGGCCCGAAGTGTCTAGCAATCAGCCCCAGCATTTT
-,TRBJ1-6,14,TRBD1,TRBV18,CASSPDRDGSPLHF,TGTGCCAGCTCACCCGACAGGGACGGTTCACCCCTCCACTTT
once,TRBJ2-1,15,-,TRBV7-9,CASSLHVSSYNEQFF,TGTGCCAGCAGTCTCCACGTCAGCTCCTACAATGAGCAGTTCTTC
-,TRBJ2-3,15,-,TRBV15,CATSRDQQSTDTQYF,TGTGCCACCAGCAGAGATCAACAGAGCACAGATACGCAGTATTTT
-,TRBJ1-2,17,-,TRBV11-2,CASSSIVGHKGNYGYTF,TGTGCCAGCAGCTCCATAGTCGGCCACAAAGGAAACTATGGCTACACCTTC